Listed here are 12 T cell receptor beta chains from one sample, sequenced in a study of blood T cell repertoires in COVID-19. Libraries were prepared by immunoSEQ multiplex PCR; TCRdb keeps only in-frame clonotypes and omits some of them. Of over 200,000 clones in the sample, around 90% are singletons; the top ten hold 0.75% to 1%. Sequences were obtained from peripheral blood. Source of these receptors: a woman aged 40 to 50 who had recovered from COVID-19.

This rearrangement joins TRBV7-2 to TRBJ1-2; a weak D match, TRBD1 (5 bases). In germline, CDR1 is SGHTA, CDR2 FQGNSA. The CDR3 spans 13 residues. V shed 7 bases and J shed 4 bases, with 13 bases lying between them. The CDR3 DNA reads TGTGCCAGCACCAGGACCGGGGGCTATGGCTACACCTTC. Protein sequence: CASTRTGGYGYTF. Looking up the rest from reference TRBV7-2 and TRBJ1-2 gives the full variable domain: GAGVSQSPSNKVTEKGKDVELRCDPISGHTALYWYRQSLGQGLEFLIYFQGNSAPDKSGLPSDRFSAERTGGSVSTLTIQRTQQEDSAVYLCASTRTGGYGYTFGSGTRLTVV.

The chain links TRBV5-1 to TRBJ1-2, with D maybe TRBD1 (5 bases). The CDR3 has 14 amino acids. CDR1 is SGHRS and CDR2 is YFSETQ in the germline V gene. Trimming removed 4 bases at V and 8 bases at J, with 18 bases between. The CDR3 region has the DNA TGCGCCAGCAGCGGGGGACTCCTGGAGGAAGGCTACACCTTC. This translates into CASSGGLLEEGYTF.

Only one count was recorded for this clone. The V and J genes are TRBV18 and TRBJ1-2; 7 nucleotides line up with TRBD1. The J segment lost 6 bases and the V segment lost 3 bases, leaving 4 bases of the junction unmatched. The CDR3 covers 13 residues. In germline, CDR1 is KGHSH, CDR2 LQKENI. CDR3 amino acids: CASSPDRENGYTF. Written as DNA, the CDR3 is TGTGCCAGCTCACCCGACAGGGAAAATGGCTACACCTTC.

The J gene is TRBJ2-1, the V gene TRBV5-1; TRBD2 matches 9 bases. The CDR3 runs to 14 residues. V was pared by 0 bases and J by 5 bases, with 0 bases of the junction left unmatched. From germline, CDR1 is SGHRS and CDR2 YFSETQ. As DNA, the CDR3 is TGCGCCAGCAGCTTGGCTAGCGGGAACAATGAGCAGTTCTTC. The encoded protein is CASSLASGNNEQFF.

The CDR3 DNA reads as TGTGCCAGCATCTGGGGCGGGAGAACCTACGAGCAGTACGTC. It codes for CASIWGGRTYEQYV. The chain couples TRBV5-6 to TRBJ2-7; 7 bases match TRBD2. This CDR3 has 14 residues. V trimming: 6 bases; J trimming: 2 bases; junction bases outside the gene matches: 8. From germline, CDR1 is SGHDT and CDR2 YYEEEE.

This clone came up once. The chain has TRBV5-1 and TRBJ2-3; D may be TRBD2 (6 bases). The germline V gene encodes CDR1 SGHRS and CDR2 YFSETQ. This CDR3 region has 17 residues. Trimming removed 2 bases from V and 1 base from J, with 17 bases in between. The CDR3 sequence: CASSFPTGVGGTDTQYF. The CDR3 DNA reads TGCGCCAGCAGCTTCCCCACGGGGGTGGGGGGCACAGATACGCAGTATTTT.

The gene calls are TRBV3-1 (or the pseudogene TRBV3-2) and TRBJ2-1; possible D gene TRBD1, 6 bases. CDR1 is LGHDT and CDR2 is YNNKEL in the germline V gene (reference sequence). CDR3 length: 14 amino acids. The ends were cut back, 2 bases at V and 9 bases at J, with 14 bases in the middle. CDR3 in DNA: TGTGCCAGCAGCCAACTCGCTGGGGGCGGTGAGCAGTTCTTC. Translation: CASSQLAGGGEQFF.

The V call is TRBV24-1, the J call TRBJ1-2; TRBD1 matches at 7 bases. There are 16 residues in the CDR3. Germline assignment: CDR1 KGHDR and CDR2 SFDVKD. V lost 3 bases to trimming and J lost 4 bases; unmatched junction nucleotides: 10. CDR3 sequence: CATSDTTGDHPYGYTF. The CDR3 DNA reads TGTGCCACCAGTGATACAACAGGGGACCATCCCTATGGCTACACCTTC.

The rearrangement joins TRBV13 to TRBJ2-1; D is unclear. The CDR3 sequence is 14 residues long. Germline values: CDR1 PRHDT, CDR2 FYEKMQ (reference sequence). Trimming removed 4 bases from V and 1 base from J, with 8 bases in between. The CDR3 region is CASSSPRSYNEQFF. CDR3 coding DNA: TGTGCCAGCAGCTCCCCCCGGTCCTACAATGAGCAGTTCTTC. The entire variable domain, with the rest obtained from reference TRBV13 and TRBJ2-1, is as follows: AAGVIQSPRHLIKEKRETATLKCYPIPRHDTVYWYQQGPGQDPQFLISFYEKMQSDKGSIPDRFSAQQFSDYHSELNMSSLELGDSALYFCASSSPRSYNEQFFGPGTRLTVL.

This clone was observed a handful of times. The V gene is TRBV9, the J gene TRBJ1-1; the D is unclear. The CDR3 is 15 residues long. Germline-derived CDR1 and CDR2 are SGDLS and YYNGEE. The V gene lost 5 bases and the J gene lost 1 base, with 15 bases spanning the gap. This CDR3 reads CASSVQVGGNTEAFF. The DNA of the CDR3 is TGTGCCAGCAGTGTCCAGGTAGGTGGGAACACTGAAGCTTTCTTT.

This clone appeared a single time. The genes are TRBV7-8 and TRBJ1-2; D might be TRBD1 (6 bases). Germline CDR1 is SGHVS and CDR2 is FQNEAQ. The CDR3 has 16 residues. V was clipped by 1 base and J by 5 bases, with 17 bases between them. CDR3 bases: TGTGCCAGCAGCTTAGGGGCCAGGGGCCCCTCTTATGGCTACACCTTC. Its translation: CASSLGARGPSYGYTF. The entire variable domain, with the rest obtained from reference TRBV7-8 and TRBJ1-2, is as follows: GAGVSQSPRYKVAKRGQDVALRCDPISGHVSLFWYQQALGQGPEFLTYFQNEAQLDKSGLPSDRFFAERPEGSVSTLKIQRTQQEDSAVYLCASSLGARGPSYGYTFGSGTRLTVV.

The rearrangement joins TRBV7-6 to TRBJ2-1; perhaps TRBD1 as D (5 bases). Trimming took off 5 bases at V and 0 bases at J, with 11 bases between the two ends. Looked up from germline, CDR1 is SGHVS and CDR2 is FNYEAQ. This CDR3 is 15 amino acids long. This chain's CDR3 is CASSLDRSSYNEQFF. The CDR3 coding sequence is TGTGCCAGCAGCCTAGACAGAAGCTCCTACAATGAGCAGTTCTTC.